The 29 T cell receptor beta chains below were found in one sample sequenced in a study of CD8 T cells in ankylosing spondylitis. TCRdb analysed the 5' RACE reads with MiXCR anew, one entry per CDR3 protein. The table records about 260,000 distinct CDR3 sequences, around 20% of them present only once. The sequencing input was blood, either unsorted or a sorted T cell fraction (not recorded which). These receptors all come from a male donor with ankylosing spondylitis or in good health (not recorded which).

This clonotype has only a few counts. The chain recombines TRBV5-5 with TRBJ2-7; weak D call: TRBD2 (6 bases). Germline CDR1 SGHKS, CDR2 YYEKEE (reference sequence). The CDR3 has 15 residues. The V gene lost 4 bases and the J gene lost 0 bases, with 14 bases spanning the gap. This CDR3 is CASSGGTVHSYEQYV. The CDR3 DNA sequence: TGTGCCAGCAGCGGAGGGACGGTCCACTCCTACGAGCAGTACGTC.

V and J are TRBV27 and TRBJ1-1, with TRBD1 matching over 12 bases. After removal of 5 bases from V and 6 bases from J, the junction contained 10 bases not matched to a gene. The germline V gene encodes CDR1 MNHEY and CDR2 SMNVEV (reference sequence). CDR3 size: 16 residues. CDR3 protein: CASSPGQGARRPEAFF. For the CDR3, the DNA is TGTGCCAGCAGTCCGGGACAGGGGGCGAGGCGTCCTGAAGCTTTCTTT.

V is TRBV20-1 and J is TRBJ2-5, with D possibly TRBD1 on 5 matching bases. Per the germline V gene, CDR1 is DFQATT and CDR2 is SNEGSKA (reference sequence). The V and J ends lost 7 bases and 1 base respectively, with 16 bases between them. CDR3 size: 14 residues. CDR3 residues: CSGYQGPVQETQYF. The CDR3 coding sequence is TGCAGTGGCTACCAGGGCCCGGTCCAAGAGACCCAGTACTTC.

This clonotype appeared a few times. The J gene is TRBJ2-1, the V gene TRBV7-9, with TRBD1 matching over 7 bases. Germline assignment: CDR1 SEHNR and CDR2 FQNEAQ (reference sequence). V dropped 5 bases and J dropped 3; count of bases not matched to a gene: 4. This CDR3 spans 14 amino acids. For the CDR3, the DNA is TGTGCCAGCAGCACCCGGACAGGCTACAATGAGCAGTTCTTC. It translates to CASSTRTGYNEQFF.

The CDR3 is CASSESPQGTNEKLFF. In DNA form, the CDR3 reads TGCGCCAGCAGCGAAAGTCCACAGGGGACTAATGAAAAACTGTTTTTT. V gene TRBV5-1 combines with J gene TRBJ1-4; 7 positions match TRBD1. Germline-derived CDR1 and CDR2 are SGHRS and YFSETQ. The CDR3 is made up of 16 amino acids. V dropped 4 bases and J dropped 2; count of bases not matched to a gene: 8.

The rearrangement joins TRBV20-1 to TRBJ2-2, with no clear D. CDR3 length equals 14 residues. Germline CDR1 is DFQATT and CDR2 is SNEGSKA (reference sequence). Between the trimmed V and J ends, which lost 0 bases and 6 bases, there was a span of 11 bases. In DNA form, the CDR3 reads TGCAGTGCTAGAGATCGGCGCTCTCCCGGGGAGCTGTTTTTT. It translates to CSARDRRSPGELFF.

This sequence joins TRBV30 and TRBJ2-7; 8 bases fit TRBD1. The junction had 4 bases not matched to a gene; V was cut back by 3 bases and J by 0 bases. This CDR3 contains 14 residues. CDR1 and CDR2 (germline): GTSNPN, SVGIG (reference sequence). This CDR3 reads CAWSDTGGSYEQYV. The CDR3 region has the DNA TGTGCCTGGAGCGATACAGGGGGCTCCTACGAGCAGTACGTC.

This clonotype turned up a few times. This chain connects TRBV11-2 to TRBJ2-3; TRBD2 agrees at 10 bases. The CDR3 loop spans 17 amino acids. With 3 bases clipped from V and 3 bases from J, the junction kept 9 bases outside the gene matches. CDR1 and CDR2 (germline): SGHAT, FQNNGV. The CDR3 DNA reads TGTGCCAGCAGCTTTCCCAGCGGGAGGGCAGGGACAGATACGCAGTATTTT. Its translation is CASSFPSGRAGTDTQYF.

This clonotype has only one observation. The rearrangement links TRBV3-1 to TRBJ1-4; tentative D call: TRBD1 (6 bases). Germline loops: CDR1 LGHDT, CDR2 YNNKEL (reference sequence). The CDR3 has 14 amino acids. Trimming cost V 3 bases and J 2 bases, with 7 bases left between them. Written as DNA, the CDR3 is TGTGCCAGCAGCCAGGGGGCGACTAATGAAAAACTGTTTTTT. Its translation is CASSQGATNEKLFF.

CDR3 sequence reads: CASSLEGSSQPQHF. CDR3 DNA: TGCGCCAGCAGCTTGGAAGGGTCAAGTCAGCCCCAGCATTTT. The chain carries TRBV5-1 and TRBJ1-5, with D hard to call. V was trimmed by 0 bases and J by 6 bases, leaving 10 bases between them. The length of the CDR3 is 14 residues. The germline gives CDR1 SGHRS, CDR2 YFSETQ.

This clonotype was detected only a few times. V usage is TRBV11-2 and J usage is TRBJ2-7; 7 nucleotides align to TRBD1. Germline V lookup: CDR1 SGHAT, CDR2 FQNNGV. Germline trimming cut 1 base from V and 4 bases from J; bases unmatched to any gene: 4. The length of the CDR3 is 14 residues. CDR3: CASSLGDSRYEQYV. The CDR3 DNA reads TGTGCCAGCAGCTTAGGGGACAGTCGATACGAGCAGTACGTC.

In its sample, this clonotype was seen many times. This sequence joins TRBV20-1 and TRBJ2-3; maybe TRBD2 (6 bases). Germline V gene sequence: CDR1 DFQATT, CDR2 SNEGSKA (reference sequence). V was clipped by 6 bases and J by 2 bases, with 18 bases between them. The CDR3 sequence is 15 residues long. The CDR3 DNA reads TGCAGTGCCCCGGGCGGGCTAGCGCTCACAGATACGCAGTATTTT. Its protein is CSAPGGLALTDTQYF.

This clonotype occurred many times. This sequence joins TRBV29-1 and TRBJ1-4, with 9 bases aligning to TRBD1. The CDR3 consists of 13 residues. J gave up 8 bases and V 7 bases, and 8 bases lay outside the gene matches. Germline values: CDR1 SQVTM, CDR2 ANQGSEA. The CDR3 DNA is TGCAGCGGGGGACAGGGTCGGGGAGAAAAACTGTTTTTT. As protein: CSGGQGRGEKLFF.

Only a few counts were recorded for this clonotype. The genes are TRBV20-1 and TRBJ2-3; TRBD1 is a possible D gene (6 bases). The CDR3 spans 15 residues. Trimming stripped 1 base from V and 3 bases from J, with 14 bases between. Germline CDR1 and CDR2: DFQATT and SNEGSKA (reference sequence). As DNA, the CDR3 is TGCAGTGCTAGAGTACCGGGACAATGGACAGATACGCAGTATTTT. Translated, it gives CSARVPGQWTDTQYF.

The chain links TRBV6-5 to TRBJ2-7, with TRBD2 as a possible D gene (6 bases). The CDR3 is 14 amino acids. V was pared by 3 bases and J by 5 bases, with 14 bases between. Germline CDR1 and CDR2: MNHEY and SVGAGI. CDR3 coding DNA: TGTGCCAGCAGTTATACGCGGGAAGCCAACGAGCAGTACGTC. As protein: CASSYTREANEQYV.

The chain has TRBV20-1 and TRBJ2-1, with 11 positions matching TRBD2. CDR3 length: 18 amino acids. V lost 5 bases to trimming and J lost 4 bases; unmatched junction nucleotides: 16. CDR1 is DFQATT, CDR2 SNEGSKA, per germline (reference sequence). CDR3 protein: CSASTSGREGLPYNEQFF. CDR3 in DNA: TGCAGTGCTTCAACTAGCGGGAGAGAAGGTCTCCCGTACAATGAGCAGTTCTTC.

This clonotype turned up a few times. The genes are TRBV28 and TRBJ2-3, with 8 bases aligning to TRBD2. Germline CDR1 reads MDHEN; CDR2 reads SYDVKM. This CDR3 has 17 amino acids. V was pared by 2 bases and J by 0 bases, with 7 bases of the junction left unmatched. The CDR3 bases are TGTGCCAGCAGTTTAGATCTACTAGCGGTTAGCACAGATACGCAGTATTTT. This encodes CASSLDLLAVSTDTQYF.

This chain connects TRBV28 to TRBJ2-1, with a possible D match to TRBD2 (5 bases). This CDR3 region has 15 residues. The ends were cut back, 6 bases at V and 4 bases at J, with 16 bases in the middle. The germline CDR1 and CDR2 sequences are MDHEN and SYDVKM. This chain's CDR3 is CASSPGGGPYNEQFF. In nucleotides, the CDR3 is TGTGCCAGCAGCCCGGGTGGCGGGCCGTACAATGAGCAGTTCTTC.

The CDR3 reads CASSLETVTGELFF. In DNA, the CDR3 is TGCGCCAGCAGCTTGGAGACAGTCACCGGGGAGCTGTTTTTT. The chain combines TRBV5-1 with TRBJ2-2, with D possibly being TRBD1 (5 bases). Trimming cost V 0 bases and J 4 bases, with 7 bases left between them. This CDR3 has 14 amino acids. CDR1 SGHRS and CDR2 YFSETQ come from the germline V gene.

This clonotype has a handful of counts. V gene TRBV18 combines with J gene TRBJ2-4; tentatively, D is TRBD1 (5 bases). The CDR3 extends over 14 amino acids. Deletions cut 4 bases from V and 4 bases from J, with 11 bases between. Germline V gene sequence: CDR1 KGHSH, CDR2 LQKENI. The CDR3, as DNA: TGTGCCAGCTCACAGACAGCTCTGAAAAACATTCAGTACTTC. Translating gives CASSQTALKNIQYF.

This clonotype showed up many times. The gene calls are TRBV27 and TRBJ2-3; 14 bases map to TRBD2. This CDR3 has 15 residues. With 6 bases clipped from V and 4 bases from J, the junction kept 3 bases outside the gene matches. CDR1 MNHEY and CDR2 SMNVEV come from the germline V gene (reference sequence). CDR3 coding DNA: TGTGCCAGCAGCTTGGGACTAGCGGGAGCAGATACGCAGTATTTT. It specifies CASSLGLAGADTQYF.

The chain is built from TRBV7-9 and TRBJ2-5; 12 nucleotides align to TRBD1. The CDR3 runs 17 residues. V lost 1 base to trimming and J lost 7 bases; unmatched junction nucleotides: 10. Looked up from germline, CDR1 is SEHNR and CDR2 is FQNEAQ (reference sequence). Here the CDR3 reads CASSLGGTGGPSGTQYF. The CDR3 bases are TGTGCCAGCAGCTTAGGGGGGACAGGGGGCCCCAGTGGGACCCAGTACTTC.

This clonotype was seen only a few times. CDR3 sequence: CSASYGLPRFGTQYF. The CDR3 region has the DNA TGCAGTGCTAGTTACGGACTACCACGTTTCGGTACGCAGTATTTT. V and J are TRBV20-1 and TRBJ2-3, with D perhaps matching TRBD2 (6 bases). This CDR3 comprises 15 residues. CDR1 DFQATT and CDR2 SNEGSKA come from the germline V gene (reference sequence). V shed 3 bases and J shed 8 bases, with 21 bases lying between them.

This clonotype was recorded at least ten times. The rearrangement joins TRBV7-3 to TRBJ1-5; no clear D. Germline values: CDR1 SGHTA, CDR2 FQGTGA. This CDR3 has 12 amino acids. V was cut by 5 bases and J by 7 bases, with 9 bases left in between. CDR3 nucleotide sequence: TGTGCCAGCAGCGGAAGGGTCCAGCCCCAGCATTTT. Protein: CASSGRVQPQHF.

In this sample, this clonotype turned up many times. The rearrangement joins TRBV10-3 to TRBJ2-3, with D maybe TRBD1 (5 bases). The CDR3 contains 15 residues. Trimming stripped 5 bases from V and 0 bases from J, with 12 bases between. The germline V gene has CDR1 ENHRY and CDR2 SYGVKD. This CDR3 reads CAISTRAASTDTQYF. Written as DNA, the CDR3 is TGTGCCATCAGTACCAGGGCCGCAAGCACAGATACGCAGTATTTT.

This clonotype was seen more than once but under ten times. For the CDR3, the DNA is TGTGCCAGCAGCTTAGAGGCTAGAAGGGAGACCCAGTACTTC. It translates to CASSLEARRETQYF. The chain recombines TRBV7-8 with TRBJ2-5; D gene ambiguous. CDR1 SGHVS and CDR2 FQNEAQ come from the germline V gene. V gave up 1 base and J gave up 5 bases, with 11 bases separating them. The CDR3 runs 14 residues.

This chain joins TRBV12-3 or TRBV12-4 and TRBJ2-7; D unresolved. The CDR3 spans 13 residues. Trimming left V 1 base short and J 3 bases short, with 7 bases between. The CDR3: CASSLGPGYEQYV. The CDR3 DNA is TGTGCCAGCAGTTTAGGGCCAGGCTACGAGCAGTACGTC.

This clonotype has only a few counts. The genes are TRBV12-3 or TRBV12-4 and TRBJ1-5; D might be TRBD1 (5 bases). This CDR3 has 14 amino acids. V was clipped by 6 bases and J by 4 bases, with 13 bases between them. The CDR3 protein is CASSLRGANQPQHF. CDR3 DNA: TGTGCCAGCAGCCTCCGTGGGGCGAATCAGCCCCAGCATTTT.

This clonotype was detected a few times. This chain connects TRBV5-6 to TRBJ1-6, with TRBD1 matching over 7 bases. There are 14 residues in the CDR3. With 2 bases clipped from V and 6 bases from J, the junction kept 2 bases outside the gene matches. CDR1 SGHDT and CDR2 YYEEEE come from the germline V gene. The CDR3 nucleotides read TGTGCCAGCAGCTTCCCAGGGGGTAATTCACCCCTCCACTTT. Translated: CASSFPGGNSPLHF.